One and the same sample provided the 14 T cell receptor beta chains below, sequenced in a study of response to subunit inactivated influenza vaccine. TCRdb recomputed calls from the RT-PCR reads with MiXCR, one row per CDR3 protein. This sample yields approximately 700,000 distinct CDR3 sequences, of which 14% are seen a single time; roughly 6.4% belongs to the top ten. The sequencing used PBMCs from blood, collected 14 days before vaccination. These receptors all stem from a man between 50 and 59 years old who received an inactivated influenza vaccine.

Written as DNA, the CDR3 is TGTGCCACCAGCACTAGCGGGAGGATCCTGCAGTTCTTC. Protein: CATSTSGRILQFF. The genes are TRBV15 and TRBJ2-1, with 11 bases fitting TRBD2. This CDR3 region has 13 residues. Germline loops: CDR1 LNHNV, CDR2 YYDKDF (reference sequence). The trim removed 4 bases at V and 12 bases at J, leaving 5 bases unmatched.

This clonotype was seen more than once but under ten times. V gene TRBV4-3 combines with J gene TRBJ2-5, with D perhaps being TRBD1 or TRBD2 (6 bases each). V lost 0 bases, J lost 8 bases, and 16 bases lay in between. This CDR3 comprises 15 residues. The germline gives CDR1 LGHNA, CDR2 YSLEER. The CDR3 reads CASSQDPGRGQTQYF. As DNA, the CDR3 is TGCGCCAGCAGCCAAGATCCGGGTCGGGGGCAAACCCAGTACTTC.

This clonotype occurred a few times. This rearrangement joins TRBV30 to TRBJ2-7; 16 bases agree with TRBD2. Germline CDR1 GTSNPN, CDR2 SVGIG (reference sequence). The CDR3 sequence is 17 residues long. The trim removed 2 bases at V and 2 bases at J, leaving 6 bases unmatched. This CDR3 reads CAWSFPGLAGGTYEQYF. Written as DNA, the CDR3 is TGTGCCTGGAGTTTCCCGGGACTAGCGGGAGGGACCTACGAGCAGTACTTC. Drawing the rest from reference TRBV30 and TRBJ2-7, the complete variable domain is SQTIHQWPATLVQPVGSPLSLECTVEGTSNPNLYWYRQAAGRGLQLLFYSVGIGQISSEVPQNLSASRPQDRQFILSSKKLLLSDSGFYLCAWSFPGLAGGTYEQYFGPGTRLTVT.

This clonotype occurred many times. The J gene is TRBJ2-2, the V gene TRBV14, with a weak D call TRBD1 (5 bases). V was cut by 2 bases and J by 6 bases, with 7 bases left in between. This CDR3 has 13 amino acids. Germline-derived CDR1 and CDR2 are SGHDN and FVKESK. Here the CDR3 DNA reads TGTGCCAGCAGCCAATTCAGGGCCGGGGAGCTGTTTTTT. Amino acids: CASSQFRAGELFF.

This clonotype has only a few counts. The gene calls are TRBV20-1 and TRBJ2-1; 9 bases agree with TRBD2. CDR1 is DFQATT and CDR2 is SNEGSKA in the germline V gene (reference sequence). This CDR3 spans 15 amino acids. The J segment lost 5 bases and the V segment lost 6 bases, leaving 11 bases of the junction unmatched. CDR3 residues: CSASIPSGNHNEQFF. In DNA form, the CDR3 reads TGCAGTGCCTCCATTCCTAGCGGGAACCACAATGAGCAGTTCTTC.

This clonotype was observed at least ten times. The chain uses TRBV5-1 and TRBJ2-7; 7 nucleotides line up with TRBD1. V lost 4 bases and J lost 1; bases outside the gene matches: 8. This CDR3 has 15 residues. Looked up from germline, CDR1 is SGHRS and CDR2 is YFSETQ. The CDR3 is CASSQPDRASYEQYF. CDR3 nucleotide sequence: TGCGCCAGCAGCCAACCCGACAGGGCGTCCTACGAGCAGTACTTC.

In this sample, this clonotype turned up a few times. The chain uses TRBV3-1 and TRBJ2-5; 9 nucleotides match TRBD1. The CDR3 length is 16 residues. The V gene end was trimmed by 1 base and the J gene end by 4 bases; junction bases not matched to a gene: 7. Germline CDR1 LGHDT, CDR2 YNNKEL (reference sequence). The CDR3 sequence: CASSQANRGLAETQYF. The CDR3 DNA sequence: TGTGCCAGCAGCCAAGCGAACAGGGGGCTAGCAGAGACCCAGTACTTC.

V gene TRBV20-1 combines with J gene TRBJ1-5; D is undetermined. This CDR3 is built from 15 residues. Per germline, CDR1 DFQATT and CDR2 SNEGSKA (reference sequence). V lost 6 bases and J lost 1, with 16 bases in between. As DNA, the CDR3 is TGCAGTGCCCCAAGAACTAGCGGGAGCAATCAGCCCCAGCATTTT. Protein sequence: CSAPRTSGSNQPQHF.

The chain carries TRBV30 and TRBJ2-5; D unclear. This CDR3 has 14 residues. The germline gives CDR1 GTSNPN, CDR2 SVGIG (reference sequence). The V end was cut by 1 base, the J end by 2 bases, with 11 bases between. The CDR3 bases are TGTGCCTGGAGTGGGAAACGGATTCAAGAGACCCAGTACTTC. Residues: CAWSGKRIQETQYF.

This clonotype was detected a few times. This rearrangement joins TRBV10-3 to TRBJ2-1; D possibly matches TRBD1 or TRBD2 (5 bases each). This CDR3 region has 19 residues. CDR1 and CDR2 (germline): ENHRY, SYGVKD. The V end was cut by 4 bases, the J end by 6 bases, with 28 bases between. CDR3 in amino acids: CAISVGPRGILGVGNEQFF. The CDR3 DNA reads as TGTGCCATCAGTGTAGGCCCCAGAGGGATCCTAGGGGTAGGCAATGAGCAGTTCTTC.

The sample holds many counts of this clonotype. This chain joins TRBV11-2 and TRBJ2-5; 10 nucleotides line up with TRBD1. Trimming took 8 bases from V and 2 from J; bases not matched to a gene: 5. Germline V gene sequence: CDR1 SGHAT, CDR2 FQNNGV. The CDR3 length is 14 residues. The CDR3 bases are TGTGCCAGCTGCTCGGACAGGGGGCAAGAGACCCAGTACTTC. This sequence encodes CASCSDRGQETQYF.

This clonotype was counted between two and nine times. The chain uses TRBV9 and TRBJ2-1; TRBD2 is a possible D gene (5 bases). V was trimmed by 3 bases and J by 5 bases, leaving 9 bases between them. Germline values: CDR1 SGDLS, CDR2 YYNGEE. The CDR3 length is 13 residues. CDR3 in amino acids: CASSGRTHNEQFF. The CDR3 bases are TGTGCCAGCAGCGGGAGGACTCACAATGAGCAGTTCTTC.

This clonotype occurred a few times. V and J are TRBV6-1 and TRBJ1-6, with TRBD1 matching over 7 bases. V trimming: 7 bases; J trimming: 8 bases; junction bases outside the gene matches: 5. The length of the CDR3 is 13 residues. Germline assignment: CDR1 MNHNS and CDR2 SASEGT. The CDR3: CASKTGSDSPLHF. CDR3 sequence (DNA): TGTGCCAGCAAGACAGGGTCGGATTCACCCCTCCACTTT.

This clonotype was detected a few times. This chain links TRBV6-1 with TRBJ2-7, with 7 bases identical to TRBD1. CDR3 length: 16 amino acids. J gave up 5 bases and V 6 bases, and 16 bases lay outside the gene matches. Germline CDR1 and CDR2: MNHNS and SASEGT. The CDR3 DNA reads TGTGCCAGCAGCAGCGCGACAGGGTCTCGTTTCCACGAGCAGTACTTC. Protein sequence: CASSSATGSRFHEQYF.